This passage covers 31 T cell receptor beta chains from one sample sequenced in a study of cytomegalovirus exposure and HLA in healthy donors. The PCR made use of 60 Vbeta and 13 Jbeta primers. Only in-frame clones appear in the TCRdb table, and some are missing; sequencing was by immunoSEQ multiplex PCR. The repertoire consists of more than 100,000 clones, with around 10% occurring once and the leading ten covering over 6.5%. The sequencing input was PBMCs. The receptors were sampled from a woman aged 40 to 50 in good health and CMV-seropositive.

The chain is built from TRBV6-5 and TRBJ2-1; 10 bases agree with TRBD1. The CDR3 loop spans 14 amino acids. After removal of 6 bases from V and 5 bases from J, the junction contained 4 bases not matched to a gene. In germline, CDR1 is MNHEY, CDR2 SVGAGI. This CDR3 is CASRRQGADNEQFF. For the CDR3, the DNA is TGTGCCAGCAGGCGACAGGGGGCGGACAATGAGCAGTTCTTC.

V and J are TRBV27 and TRBJ2-7, with 8 bases lining up with TRBD1. Germline V gene lookup returns CDR1 MNHEY and CDR2 SMNVEV (reference sequence). This CDR3 has 14 residues. The V and J ends lost 3 bases and 4 bases, in that order; junction bases with no gene match: 5. CDR3 loop: CASSLGTGPYEQYF. CDR3 sequence (DNA): TGTGCCAGCAGTTTGGGGACAGGTCCTTACGAGCAGTACTTC.

This chain joins TRBV6-1 and TRBJ2-1, with 12 bases that match TRBD2. Germline lookup yields CDR1 MNHNS and CDR2 SASEGT. The trim removed 2 bases at V and 8 bases at J, leaving 13 bases unmatched. This CDR3 is 18 amino acids long. The CDR3 bases are TGTGCCAGCAGTGAAATTTGGATAGGACTAGCGGGGATGGATGAGCAGTTCTTC. Residues: CASSEIWIGLAGMDEQFF.

This clone was seen only a few times. J is TRBJ1-6 and V is TRBV5-1, with 7 positions matching TRBD1. Germline CDR1 SGHRS, CDR2 YFSETQ. This CDR3 is built from 15 residues. The ends lost 0 bases at V and 5 bases at J; junction bases unmatched: 2. The CDR3 is CASSLAGGNNSPLHF. As DNA, the CDR3 is TGCGCCAGCAGCTTGGCAGGGGGTAATAATTCACCCCTCCACTTT.

This clone was picked up a small number of times. This chain connects TRBV10-3 to TRBJ1-1, with 8 bases that match TRBD1. The germline gives CDR1 ENHRY, CDR2 SYGVKD. Losses at the gene ends were 10 bases for V and 1 base for J; bases not matched to a gene: 2. This CDR3 has 12 residues. In DNA, the CDR3 is TGTGCCAGCAGGGGGCCGAACACTGAAGCTTTCTTT. Its translation is CASRGPNTEAFF.

This clone was seen only a few times. This chain connects TRBV21-1 to TRBJ1-5; no check of the table's D call, TRBD1, against the DNA was made. TRBV21-1 is described as a pseudogene. The CDR3 is 18 residues long. CDR3 sequence: CASSKDQERTVCNQPQHF. The CDR3 DNA is TGTGCCAGCAGCAAAGATCAGGAAAGAACTGTATGCAATCAGCCCCAGCATTTT.

The chain uses TRBV2 and TRBJ1-2; the D is unclear. The CDR3 loop spans 16 amino acids. Germline V lookup: CDR1 SNHLY, CDR2 FYNNEI. Trimming removed 5 bases at V and 4 bases at J, with 20 bases between. The CDR3: CASSNPQAGEGYGYTF. CDR3 bases: TGTGCCAGCAGTAACCCGCAGGCCGGGGAGGGCTATGGCTACACCTTC.

This clone has just a few counts. The rearrangement uses TRBV7-8 and TRBJ2-1; 7 bases agree with TRBD2. This CDR3 region has 14 residues. Looked up from germline, CDR1 is SGHVS and CDR2 is FQNEAQ. The ends lost 1 base at V and 5 bases at J; junction bases unmatched: 2. As DNA, the CDR3 is TGTGCCAGCAGCTTAGAGGGACTAAACAATGAGCAGTTCTTC. It is translated as CASSLEGLNNEQFF.

There are a few counts of this clone. This chain links TRBV5-1 with TRBJ2-1, with 11 bases lining up with TRBD2. Germline trimming cut 3 bases from V and 3 bases from J; bases unmatched to any gene: 5. CDR1 and CDR2 from the germline V gene are SGHRS and YFSETQ. The CDR3 sequence is 16 residues long. CDR3 nucleotides: TGCGCCAGCAGCTGGATACTAGCGGGGGACTACAATGAGCAGTTCTTC. Amino acids: CASSWILAGDYNEQFF. Full variable domain (remainder filled in from reference TRBV5-1 and TRBJ2-1): KAGVTQTPRYLIKTRGQQVTLSCSPISGHRSVSWYQQTPGQGLQFLFEYFSETQRNKGNFPGRFSGRQFSNSRSEMNVSTLELGDSALYLCASSWILAGDYNEQFFGPGTRLTVL.

V is TRBV29-1 and J is TRBJ2-1; 7 nucleotides align to TRBD1. The CDR3 length is 15 residues. The V gene's germline CDR1 is SQVTM and CDR2 ANQGSEA. Trimming cost V 3 bases and J 5 bases; bases outside gene matches: 10. Here the CDR3 reads CSVDFPGTVNNEQFF. Written as DNA, the CDR3 is TGCAGCGTTGATTTTCCCGGGACAGTCAACAATGAGCAGTTCTTC.

The chain joins TRBV6-5 to TRBJ2-7; D gene unclear. Per germline, CDR1 MNHEY and CDR2 SVGAGI. CDR3 length: 14 amino acids. Trimming took 6 bases from V and 7 from J, leaving 19 bases between them. CDR3 bases: TGTGCCAGCAGGCCGTCCGGGTCCGTAGGTGAGCAGTACTTC. This codes for CASRPSGSVGEQYF.

The V and J genes are TRBV19 and TRBJ2-7; weak D call: TRBD2 (6 bases). Deletions cut 5 bases from V and 7 bases from J, with 21 bases between. This CDR3 spans 15 amino acids. Germline loops: CDR1 LNHDA, CDR2 SQIVND (reference sequence). The CDR3 sequence: CASSGEDSVTREQYF. In DNA form, the CDR3 reads TGTGCCAGTAGTGGGGAGGACTCTGTGACGCGTGAGCAGTACTTC.

The chain recombines TRBV2 with TRBJ1-2; 7 nucleotides align to TRBD1. CDR3 length: 12 residues. CDR1 is SNHLY, CDR2 FYNNEI, per germline. J gave up 6 bases and V 8 bases, and 6 bases lay outside the gene matches. The CDR3 protein is CASRYQGDGYTF. The CDR3 DNA follows: TGTGCCAGCCGGTATCAGGGGGATGGCTACACCTTC. The complete variable domain, with remaining parts taken from reference TRBV2 and TRBJ1-2, reads EPEVTQTPSHQVTQMGQEVILRCVPISNHLYFYWYRQILGQKVEFLVSFYNNEISEKSEIFDDQFSVERPDGSNFTLKIRSTKLEDSAMYFCASRYQGDGYTFGSGTRLTVV.

The rearrangement links TRBV5-6 to TRBJ1-1; 9 bases are shared with TRBD1. The CDR3 sequence is 16 residues long. V dropped 1 base and J dropped 3; count of bases not matched to a gene: 7. Germline assignment: CDR1 SGHDT and CDR2 YYEEEE. The CDR3: CASSLTPGQGYTEAFF. The CDR3 DNA reads as TGTGCCAGCAGCTTGACCCCGGGACAGGGCTACACTGAAGCTTTCTTT.

The chain links TRBV13 to TRBJ2-3; tentatively, D is TRBD1 (6 bases). The germline gives CDR1 PRHDT, CDR2 FYEKMQ (reference sequence). Trimming took off 1 base at V and 2 bases at J, with 16 bases between the two ends. The CDR3 sequence is 17 residues long. Here the CDR3 DNA reads TGTGCCAGCAGCTTAGCTACCGGGACAAGGATCACAGATACGCAGTATTTT. Amino acid sequence: CASSLATGTRITDTQYF.

A few counts support this clone. V is TRBV4-1 and J is TRBJ2-3; 7 bases fit TRBD1. The germline gives CDR1 MGHRA, CDR2 YSYEKL. This CDR3 is built from 13 residues. The V and J ends lost 5 bases and 4 bases, in that order; junction bases with no gene match: 3. The CDR3 DNA reads TGCGCCAGCAGCTTCAGGGGGTCAGATACGCAGTATTTT. This translates into CASSFRGSDTQYF.

A few counts support this clone. The rearrangement links TRBV6-1 to TRBJ1-2; TRBD1 aligns across 8 bases. In germline, CDR1 is MNHNS, CDR2 SASEGT. CDR3 length: 19 residues. The ends lost 0 bases at V and 2 bases at J; junction bases unmatched: 14. As DNA, the CDR3 is TGTGCCAGCAGTGAAGCTCTGGAGGACAGGGATCTAAGAAACTATGGCTACACCTTC. Amino acid sequence: CASSEALEDRDLRNYGYTF.

The genes are TRBV28 and TRBJ2-1, with D perhaps TRBD2 (5 bases). V was pared by 6 bases and J by 4 bases, with 13 bases between. In germline, CDR1 is MDHEN, CDR2 SYDVKM. The CDR3 is 14 residues long. The CDR3 protein is CASSVTGSYNEQFF. The DNA of the CDR3 is TGTGCCAGCAGCGTCACGGGGAGTTACAATGAGCAGTTCTTC.

This clone was counted between two and nine times. The gene calls are TRBV6-5 and TRBJ1-1; 7 bases fit TRBD1. CDR3 length: 15 residues. Trimming at V came to 0 bases and at J to 3 bases, leaving 4 bases not matched to a gene. The germline CDR1 and CDR2 sequences are MNHEY and SVGAGI. The CDR3 here is CASSYSGDSDTEAFF. For the CDR3, the DNA is TGTGCCAGCAGTTACTCGGGGGACAGCGACACTGAAGCTTTCTTT.

The chain uses TRBV7-2 and TRBJ2-5; 9 bases are shared with TRBD1. V trimming: 6 bases; J trimming: 4 bases; junction bases outside the gene matches: 12. Germline CDR1 reads SGHTA; CDR2 reads FQGNSA. The CDR3 consists of 16 residues. DNA of the CDR3: TGTGCCAGCAGTTCCTGGGCGGGACAGGGAAGAGAGACCCAGTACTTC. This gives the protein CASSSWAGQGRETQYF.

CDR3 amino acids: CASSPRPRGTDTQYF. In nucleotides, the CDR3 is TGTGCCAGCAGCCCCCGCCCCAGGGGCACAGATACGCAGTATTTT. V usage is TRBV7-7 and J usage is TRBJ2-3; the D gene is possibly TRBD1 (5 bases). CDR3 length equals 15 residues. Trimming removed 5 bases at V and 1 base at J, with 13 bases between. Germline CDR1 is SSHAT and CDR2 is FNYEAQ (reference sequence).

This clone was counted a few times. The chain couples TRBV6-1 to TRBJ1-2, with D perhaps TRBD1 (5 bases). The CDR3 runs 13 residues. Germline V gene lookup returns CDR1 MNHNS and CDR2 SASEGT. V was cut by 1 base and J by 7 bases, with 10 bases left in between. CDR3 sequence reads: CASSEDRQGGYTF. DNA for the CDR3: TGTGCCAGCAGTGAAGACCGTCAGGGTGGCTACACCTTC.

The chain is built from TRBV12-5 and TRBJ1-6; TRBD1 aligns across 12 bases. V gave up 6 bases and J gave up 9 bases; unmatched junction bases: 6. CDR3 length: 15 residues. Germline assignment: CDR1 LGHNT and CDR2 FRNRAP. CDR3 nucleotides: TGTGCTAGTGGGGCCGGGACAGGGGGCCCTTCACCCCTCCACTTT. It encodes CASGAGTGGPSPLHF.

This clone was detected a few times. The chain carries TRBV7-2 and TRBJ1-5; D is possibly TRBD1 (5 bases). The CDR3 has 15 residues. Germline CDR1 is SGHTA and CDR2 is FQGNSA. V dropped 5 bases and J dropped 2 bases, with 13 bases sitting between them. CDR3 protein: CASSAMGGGNQPQHF. In DNA form, the CDR3 reads TGTGCCAGCAGCGCCATGGGGGGAGGCAATCAGCCCCAGCATTTT.

This clone was recorded a few times. V and J are TRBV5-4 and TRBJ2-5; maybe TRBD1 (5 bases). CDR1 and CDR2 (germline): SGHNT, YYREEE (reference sequence). The CDR3 has 14 residues. Between the trimmed V and J ends, which lost 4 bases and 1 base, there was a span of 11 bases. The CDR3 nucleotides read TGTGCCAGCAGCCTACAGGATTTCCAAGAGACCCAGTACTTC. This encodes CASSLQDFQETQYF.

The chain couples TRBV14 to TRBJ1-3; 7 nucleotides match TRBD1. Looked up from germline, CDR1 is SGHDN and CDR2 is FVKESK. The J segment lost 4 bases and the V segment lost 2 bases, leaving 5 bases of the junction unmatched. The CDR3 has 15 residues. DNA for the CDR3: TGTGCCAGCAGCCAACGTACAGGGGCAGGAAACACCATATATTTT. This encodes CASSQRTGAGNTIYF.

A few counts support this clone. CDR3 sequence: CASSPWTGGDGYTF. CDR3 sequence (DNA): TGTGCCAGCAGCCCCTGGACAGGGGGCGATGGCTACACCTTC. The V call is TRBV5-4, the J call TRBJ1-2, with 11 bases that match TRBD1. The germline gives CDR1 SGHNT, CDR2 YYREEE (reference sequence). Losses at the gene ends were 4 bases for V and 6 bases for J; bases not matched to a gene: 5. The CDR3 has 14 residues.

This clone was seen more than once but under ten times. The CDR3 sequence is CASSDGTGDGYTF. Written as DNA, the CDR3 is TGTGCCAGCAGCGACGGGACAGGTGATGGCTACACCTTC. The chain uses TRBV6-1 and TRBJ1-2; 8 nucleotides agree with TRBD1. Trimming removed 6 bases from V and 6 bases from J; junction bases left unmatched: 6. Germline CDR1 reads MNHNS; CDR2 reads SASEGT. The CDR3 has 13 residues.

The chain joins TRBV5-1 to TRBJ2-2, with D tentatively TRBD1 (6 bases). V lost 4 bases to trimming and J lost 6 bases, with 10 bases between them. The CDR3 sequence is 13 residues long. Germline V gene data show CDR1 as SGHRS and CDR2 as YFSETQ. CDR3 protein: CASSVDSPGELFF. Here the CDR3 DNA reads TGCGCCAGCAGCGTGGACAGTCCCGGGGAGCTGTTTTTT.

This clone was observed a handful of times. The rearrangement links TRBV6-5 to TRBJ2-2; 8 bases align to TRBD2. Trimming cost V 6 bases and J 5 bases; bases outside gene matches: 2. Germline CDR1 and CDR2: MNHEY and SVGAGI. The CDR3 is 13 residues long. This chain's CDR3 is CASRIAGTGELFF. The DNA of the CDR3 is TGTGCCAGCAGGATAGCGGGGACCGGGGAGCTGTTTTTT.

V usage is TRBV5-6 and J usage is TRBJ1-2; 9 bases align to TRBD1. The J segment lost 2 bases and the V segment lost 7 bases, leaving 6 bases of the junction unmatched. Germline CDR1 is SGHDT and CDR2 is YYEEEE. The CDR3 consists of 14 residues. The CDR3 nucleotides are TGTGCCAGCGGACAGGGGCGAGAAAACTATGGCTACACCTTC. It is translated as CASGQGRENYGYTF.